This TCR beta chain was sequenced during a study of technical replicates of blood from a few donors. Trimming cost V 1 base and J 3 bases, with 18 bases left between them. CDR1 and CDR2 from the germline V gene are LNHNV and YYDKDF (reference sequence). The CDR3 runs to 17 residues. The assay was immunoSEQ multiplex PCR, and TCRdb's table has in-frame clones only and misses some. Of 70,000 to 85,000 clones in the sample, around nine tenths were seen once. This sequence joins TRBV15 and TRBJ2-5, with D tentatively TRBD1 (5 bases). Sequencing was carried out using T cells isolated from PBMCs. This TCR came from a human donor in good health. The CDR3, as DNA: TGTGCCACCAGCAGAGGGCATGGGCAGGGTATTGAAGAGACCCAGTACTTC. This sequence encodes CATSRGHGQGIEETQYF. Full variable domain (remainder filled in from reference TRBV15 and TRBJ2-5): DAMVIQNPRYQVTQFGKPVTLSCSQTLNHNVMYWYQQKSSQAPKLLFHYYDKDFNNEADTPDNFQSRRPNTSFCFLDIRSPGLGDTAMYLCATSRGHGQGIEETQYFGPGTRLLVL.